The 21 T cell receptor beta chains reported below all come from one sample, sequenced in a study of control samples from healthy donors and cancer patients. Sequencing used immunoSEQ multiplex PCR; TCRdb keeps in-frame clones, though not all of them. The sample lists some 95,000 clones; around 88% were seen once. The specimen sequenced was blood. Every receptor here comes from a man aged 25 to 40 in good health.

This clone was detected only a few times. The DNA for the CDR3 is TGTGCCACCAGTGATTCGGCAGACAGTCCAGAGACCCAGTACTTC. Translation: CATSDSADSPETQYF. The chain recombines TRBV24-1 with TRBJ2-5, with D possibly TRBD1 on 5 matching bases. The CDR3 is 15 amino acids. CDR1 is KGHDR, CDR2 SFDVKD, per germline. The germline V and J ends were trimmed by 2 bases and 4 bases, with 13 bases remaining between them.

The chain combines TRBV27 with TRBJ1-1, with TRBD1 matching 9 bases. This CDR3 comprises 17 residues. Germline CDR1 and CDR2: MNHEY and SMNVEV (reference sequence). The J segment lost 10 bases and the V segment lost 5 bases, leaving 20 bases of the junction unmatched. CDR3 sequence (DNA): TGTGCCAGCAGTAGGGGAGTGGGACAGGGAAGAACTTCTAGAGCTTTCTTT. This gives the protein CASSRGVGQGRTSRAFF.

This chain connects TRBV12-3 or TRBV12-4 to TRBJ2-1, with unresolved D. The CDR3 sequence is 11 residues long. The V end was cut by 4 bases, the J end by 5 bases, with 3 bases between. CDR3 region: CASSWDNEQFF. CDR3 coding DNA: TGTGCCAGCAGTTGGGACAATGAGCAGTTCTTC.

This clone was observed a few times. The rearrangement links TRBV11-2 to TRBJ1-2; D call uncertain. The V gene lost 5 bases and the J gene lost 0 bases, with 7 bases spanning the gap. CDR1 is SGHAT and CDR2 is FQNNGV in the germline V gene. The CDR3 runs to 13 residues. The CDR3 nucleotides are TGTGCCAGCAGCCGCACATCTAACTATGGCTACACCTTC. The encoded protein is CASSRTSNYGYTF.

This clone showed up just once. The chain carries TRBV28 and TRBJ1-2; D gene unclear. CDR3 length equals 12 residues. Germline V gene sequence: CDR1 MDHEN, CDR2 SYDVKM. The germline V and J ends were trimmed by 8 bases and 0 bases, with 7 bases remaining between them. The CDR3 nucleotides are TGTGCCAGCCAAAATCCTAACTATGGCTACACCTTC. Amino acid sequence: CASQNPNYGYTF.

The chain combines TRBV11-3 with TRBJ2-1; tentative D call: TRBD2 (6 bases). The germline CDR1 and CDR2 sequences are SGHNT and YENEEA. The V end lost 5 bases, the J end lost 7 bases, and 12 bases lay between the germline ends. The CDR3 sequence is 13 residues long. As DNA, the CDR3 is TGTGCCAGCAGCCGTTACGGGGGAAATGAGCAGTTCTTC. It yields the protein CASSRYGGNEQFF.

This chain links TRBV27 with TRBJ1-1; D not resolved. In germline, CDR1 is MNHEY, CDR2 SMNVEV (reference sequence). The length of the CDR3 is 15 residues. Trimming pared 0 bases from V and 1 base from J, leaving 9 bases between. CDR3 region: CASSLSPGRNTEAFF. In DNA, the CDR3 is TGTGCCAGCAGTTTATCCCCGGGAAGGAACACTGAAGCTTTCTTT.

A single count supports this clone. The V call is TRBV24-1, the J call TRBJ1-5, with TRBD1 matching over 9 bases. Germline loops: CDR1 KGHDR, CDR2 SFDVKD. V was clipped by 10 bases and J by 0 bases; unmatched bases: 3. The CDR3 covers 14 residues. The DNA of the CDR3 is TGTGCCACGAGGGGACAGGGTAGCAATCAGCCCCAGCATTTT. Residues: CATRGQGSNQPQHF.

The chain recombines TRBV28 with TRBJ2-4; 8 bases map to TRBD2. J lost 0 bases, V lost 5 bases, and 6 bases had no gene match. There are 16 residues in the CDR3. Germline CDR1 reads MDHEN; CDR2 reads SYDVKM. The CDR3 here is CASSPALAGAKNIQYF. The DNA of the CDR3 is TGTGCCAGCAGTCCAGCCCTAGCGGGAGCCAAAAACATTCAGTACTTC.

Here the CDR3 reads CASSPTGRTNYGYTF. The CDR3, as DNA: TGTGCCAGCAGTCCGACAGGGCGGACTAACTATGGCTACACCTTC. The genes are TRBV6-2 or TRBV6-3 and TRBJ1-2, with 7 positions matching TRBD1. Per germline, CDR1 MNHEY and CDR2 SVGEGT. With 5 bases clipped from V and 0 bases from J, the junction kept 6 bases outside the gene matches. The CDR3 contains 15 residues.

The chain combines TRBV30 with TRBJ2-3, with 8 positions matching TRBD2. Germline-derived CDR1 and CDR2 are GTSNPN and SVGIG (reference sequence). The CDR3 length is 14 residues. V lost 7 bases and J lost 3; bases outside the gene matches: 9. Here the CDR3 reads CAFQRERSTDTQYF. CDR3 bases: TGTGCCTTCCAGCGGGAGAGGAGTACAGATACGCAGTATTTT.

The gene calls are TRBV24-1 and TRBJ2-1; D possibly corresponds to TRBD2 (5 bases). The length of the CDR3 is 13 residues. Trimming took off 8 bases at V and 9 bases at J, with 16 bases between the two ends. Germline V gene lookup returns CDR1 KGHDR and CDR2 SFDVKD. This chain's CDR3 is CATTSDSRGEQFF. CDR3 coding DNA: TGTGCCACCACCTCGGACTCACGGGGTGAGCAGTTCTTC.

The rearrangement uses TRBV4-1 and TRBJ2-7; no clear D gene. Germline loops: CDR1 MGHRA, CDR2 YSYEKL. This CDR3 region has 12 residues. V was cut by 6 bases and J by 7 bases, with 13 bases left in between. The CDR3 spells CASSHITGEQYF. Written as DNA, the CDR3 is TGCGCCAGCAGTCACATAACGGGTGAGCAGTACTTC.

This clone has a single count. This sequence joins TRBV28 and TRBJ2-1; 10 nucleotides align to TRBD2. Germline trimming cut 1 base from V and 4 bases from J; bases unmatched to any gene: 1. The germline gives CDR1 MDHEN, CDR2 SYDVKM. The CDR3 is made up of 15 amino acids. CDR3 sequence reads: CASSLSSGGYNEQFF. CDR3 in DNA: TGTGCCAGCAGTTTATCTAGCGGGGGTTACAATGAGCAGTTCTTC.

The V gene is TRBV4-3, the J gene TRBJ2-1; 13 positions agree with TRBD2. With V trimmed by 1 base and J by 2 bases, 8 bases remained unmatched. Germline assignment: CDR1 LGHNA and CDR2 YSLEER. The CDR3 is made up of 19 amino acids. CDR3 amino acids: CASSQAGLAGEPPYNEQFF. In nucleotides, the CDR3 is TGCGCCAGCAGCCAAGCCGGACTAGCGGGAGAGCCCCCCTACAATGAGCAGTTCTTC.

This clone appeared once. The rearrangement joins TRBV6-5 to TRBJ1-6, with D hard to call. The CDR3 sequence is 14 residues long. Germline V gene sequence: CDR1 MNHEY, CDR2 SVGAGI. Between the trimmed V and J ends, which lost 6 bases and 5 bases, there was a span of 11 bases. Here the CDR3 reads CASRWGGDNSPLHF. CDR3 sequence (DNA): TGTGCCAGCAGGTGGGGAGGCGATAATTCACCCCTCCACTTT.

This chain links TRBV7-2 with TRBJ2-2; 8 nucleotides align to TRBD2. Germline-derived CDR1 and CDR2 are SGHTA and FQGNSA. V was pared by 2 bases and J by 6 bases, with 8 bases of the junction left unmatched. This CDR3 has 16 residues. The CDR3 loop is CASSLRPAGGAGELFF. As DNA, the CDR3 is TGTGCCAGCAGCTTACGGCCGGCGGGAGGCGCCGGGGAGCTGTTTTTT.

The V call is TRBV20-1, the J call TRBJ1-1; tentatively, D is TRBD1 (6 bases). V lost 5 bases, J lost 7 bases, and 11 bases lay in between. Germline CDR1 DFQATT, CDR2 SNEGSKA (reference sequence). This CDR3 region has 11 residues. The CDR3, as DNA: TGCAGTGCTTACAGGGATTTTGAAGCTTTCTTT. Encoded protein: CSAYRDFEAFF.

The rearrangement joins TRBV29-1 to TRBJ2-1; TRBD2 agrees at 7 bases. V gave up 8 bases and J gave up 4 bases; unmatched junction bases: 14. The length of the CDR3 is 15 residues. CDR1 and CDR2 (germline): SQVTM, ANQGSEA. This CDR3 reads CSILRGTGGYNEQFF. CDR3 sequence (DNA): TGCAGCATCCTGCGCGGGACGGGGGGATACAATGAGCAGTTCTTC.

The genes are TRBV3-1 (or the pseudogene TRBV3-2) and TRBJ2-7; D is perhaps TRBD1 (5 bases). The CDR3 contains 14 residues. V was shortened by 3 bases and J by 4 bases, with 13 bases between the two germline ends. The germline V gene has CDR1 LGHDT and CDR2 YNNKEL (reference sequence). The CDR3 region has the DNA TGTGCCAGCAGCCACGGCAGGGTCGGGTACGAGCAGTACTTC. Its protein is CASSHGRVGYEQYF.

The sample holds one count of this clone. This rearrangement joins TRBV7-6 to TRBJ2-3, with 8 bases identical to TRBD2. Germline CDR1 is SGHVS and CDR2 is FNYEAQ. The CDR3 sequence is 15 residues long. Trimming cost V 1 base and J 2 bases; bases outside gene matches: 2. CDR3 in amino acids: CASSLVAGFTDTQYF. CDR3 nucleotide sequence: TGTGCCAGCAGCTTAGTAGCGGGATTCACAGATACGCAGTATTTT.